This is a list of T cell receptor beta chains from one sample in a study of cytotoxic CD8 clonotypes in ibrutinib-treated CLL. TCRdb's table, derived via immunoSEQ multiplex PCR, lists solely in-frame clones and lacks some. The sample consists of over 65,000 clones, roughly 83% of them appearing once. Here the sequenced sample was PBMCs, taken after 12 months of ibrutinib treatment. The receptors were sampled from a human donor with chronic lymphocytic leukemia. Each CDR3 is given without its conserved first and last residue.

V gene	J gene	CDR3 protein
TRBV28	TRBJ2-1	ASSSPPGTGGHEQF
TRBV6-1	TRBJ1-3	ASRPGHETGNTIY
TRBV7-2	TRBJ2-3	ASSLRPGSTDTQY
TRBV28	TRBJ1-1	ASRTANTEAF
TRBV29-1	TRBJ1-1	SVEKTEGTEAF
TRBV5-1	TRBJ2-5	ASNPGSWGQETQY
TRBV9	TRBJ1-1	ASSVLSMNTEAF
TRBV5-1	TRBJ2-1	ASSPAGQGDNEQF
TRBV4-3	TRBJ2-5	ASECNQYQETQY
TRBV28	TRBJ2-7	ASRGPHSRSYEQY
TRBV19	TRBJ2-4	ASSRTGPAKNIQY
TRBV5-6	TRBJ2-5	ASSQDPAGTQETQY
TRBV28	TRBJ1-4	ASRQGSEKLF
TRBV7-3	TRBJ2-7	ASSPGGLLYEQY
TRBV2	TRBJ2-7	ASTPGQGYRYEQY
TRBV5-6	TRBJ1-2	ASSLVGTGNYGYT
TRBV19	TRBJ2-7	ASSPGDRAYEQY
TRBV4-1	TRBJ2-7	ASSHPLEAYEQY
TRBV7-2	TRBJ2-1	ASSFWGQGWDEQF
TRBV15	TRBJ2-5	ATSRGGTSVGQETQY
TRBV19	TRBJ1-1	ASSTTTGARAEAF